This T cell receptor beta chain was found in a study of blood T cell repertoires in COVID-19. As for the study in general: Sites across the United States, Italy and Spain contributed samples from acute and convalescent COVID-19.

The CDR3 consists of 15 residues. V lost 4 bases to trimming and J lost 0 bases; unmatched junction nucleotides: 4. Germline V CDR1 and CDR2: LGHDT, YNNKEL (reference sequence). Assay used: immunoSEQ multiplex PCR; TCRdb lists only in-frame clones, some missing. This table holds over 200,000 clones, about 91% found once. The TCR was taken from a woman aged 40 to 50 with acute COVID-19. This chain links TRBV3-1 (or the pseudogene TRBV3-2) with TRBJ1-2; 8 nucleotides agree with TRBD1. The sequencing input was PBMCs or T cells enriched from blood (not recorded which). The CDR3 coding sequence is TGTGCCAGCAGCCCTACAGGGGGAACTAACTATGGCTACACCTTC. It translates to CASSPTGGTNYGYTF.